This is a list of T cell receptor beta chains from one sample in a study of T cell repertoires in cytomegalovirus infection. Their antigens remain unidentified. TCRdb itself ran the reads through MiXCR, one entry per CDR3 protein. Seen here are 600,000 to 700,000 distinct CDR3 sequences, approximately 33% observed once, and the top ten hold about 20%. Sample: cultured PBMCs, taken from culture after CMV antigen stimulation. These receptor sequences come from a human donor in good health (CMV status not recorded). Some clones in this sample may be carry-over from other donors' samples. Each CDR3 is given with its conserved first and last residue. The D gene is left open where the match is weak. The size entry is marked missing in some rows and otherwise reads once, few, many or a size class.

few	NA	TRBJ2-7	TRBV7-2	CASSPGIFSYEQYF	TGTGCCAGCAGCCCCGGGATCTTCTCCTACGAGCAGTACTTC
NA	TRBD1	TRBJ1-1	TRBV27	CASSHGTGLNTEAFF	TGTGCCAGCAGCCATGGGACAGGGCTAAACACTGAAGCTTTCTTT
NA	NA	TRBJ2-3	TRBV6-8	CASSRSFLTDTQYF	TGTGCCAGCAGTAGATCCTTCCTCACAGATACGCAGTATTTT
NA	TRBD1	TRBJ2-7	TRBV7-4	CASSSDRGPVYEQYF	TGTGCCAGCAGCTCCGACAGGGGGCCGGTGTACGAGCAGTACTTC
NA	NA	TRBJ1-2	TRBV2	CASSDRTANYGYTF	TGTGCCAGCAGTGATCGGACAGCTAACTATGGCTACACCTTC
NA	NA	TRBJ2-7	TRBV6-6	CASRISDGLWEYF	TGTGCCAGCAGAATTTCTGACGGCCTATGGGAGTACTTC
NA	NA	TRBJ1-4	TRBV11-2	CASSRYNNEKLFF	TGTGCCAGCAGCCGGTACAATAATGAAAAACTGTTTTTT
once	TRBD1	TRBJ1-5	TRBV4-1	CASSHRDRGGDQPQHF	TGCGCCAGCAGCCACCGGGACAGGGGTGGGGATCAGCCCCAGCATTTT
few	NA	TRBJ1-4	TRBV12-3/TRBV12-4	CASSLLQGKLFF	TGTGCCAGCAGTCTACTCCAGGGGAAACTGTTTTTT
few	NA	TRBJ2-2	TRBV7-8	CASRIGKGTHLGTGELFF	TGTGCCAGCAGAATAGGGAAGGGGACCCACCTTGGGACCGGGGAGCTGTTTTTT
NA	NA	TRBJ2-3	TRBV27	CASSKQPDTQYF	TGTGCCAGCAGTAAACAGCCAGATACGCAGTATTTT
NA	TRBD1	TRBJ2-5	TRBV7-7	CASTGDRMQTQYF	TGTGCCAGCACCGGGGACAGGATGCAGACCCAGTACTTC
many	NA	TRBJ1-2	TRBV2	CASSGRIQSQVGYTF	TGTGCCAGCAGTGGACGCATCCAGTCGCAGGTGGGCTACACCTTC
few	TRBD2	TRBJ2-1	TRBV10-3	CAISVRAGGPGNEQFF	TGTGCCATCAGTGTACGAGCGGGGGGGCCGGGCAATGAGCAGTTCTTC
NA	NA	TRBJ2-7	TRBV20-1	CSAERSGWVGNYEQYF	TGCAGTGCCGAAAGAAGCGGGTGGGTGGGAAACTACGAGCAGTACTTC
NA	NA	TRBJ1-5	TRBV3-1	CASSSTSNQPQHF	TGTGCCAGCTCTTCGACGAGCAATCAGCCCCAGCATTTT
few	NA	TRBJ2-7	TRBV19	CASSSSNSAYEQYF	TGTGCCAGTAGTTCCAGTAACAGCGCCTACGAGCAGTACTTC
NA	TRBD1	TRBJ2-1	TRBV5-1	CASSFLGTGGYNEQFF	TGCGCCAGCAGCTTTTTGGGGACAGGGGGATACAATGAGCAGTTCTTC
NA	NA	TRBJ2-5	TRBV7-9	CASTTQKWQPQETQYF	TGTGCCAGCACCACTCAGAAATGGCAGCCTCAAGAGACCCAGTACTTC
NA	NA	TRBJ1-1	TRBV12-3/TRBV12-4	CASSFWGGEGTEAFF	TGTGCCAGCAGTTTTTGGGGGGGCGAGGGCACTGAAGCTTTCTTT
many	NA	TRBJ1-1	TRBV7-8	CASTPVGGNTEAFF	TGTGCCAGCACCCCGGTTGGGGGGAACACTGAAGCTTTCTTT
NA	NA	TRBJ2-7	TRBV5-6	CASSLQQYF	TGTGCCAGCAGCTTGCAGCAGTACTTC
few	NA	TRBJ1-5	TRBV6-2/TRBV6-3	CASSGSQLSVDQPQHF	TGTGCCAGCAGTGGATCTCAATTGAGTGTGGACCAGCCCCAGCATTTT
few	NA	TRBJ1-1	TRBV2	CASTPERDTEAFF	TGTGCCAGCACCCCTGAGAGGGACACTGAAGCTTTCTTT
few	NA	TRBJ2-1	TRBV19	CASREVRSSYNEQFF	TGTGCCAGTAGAGAAGTGCGGAGCTCCTACAATGAGCAGTTCTTC
NA	TRBD1	TRBJ1-3	TRBV12-3/TRBV12-4	CASSSHRGFSGNTIYF	TGTGCCAGCAGTTCCCACAGGGGGTTCTCTGGAAACACCATATATTTT
NA	NA	TRBJ1-4	TRBV6-1	CASSEAGGGKLFF	TGTGCCAGCAGTGAAGCGGGCGGCGGAAAACTGTTTTTT
NA	TRBD1	TRBJ2-4	TRBV2	CASSATGTSKNIQYF	TGTGCCAGCAGCGCGACAGGGACATCCAAAAACATTCAGTACTTC